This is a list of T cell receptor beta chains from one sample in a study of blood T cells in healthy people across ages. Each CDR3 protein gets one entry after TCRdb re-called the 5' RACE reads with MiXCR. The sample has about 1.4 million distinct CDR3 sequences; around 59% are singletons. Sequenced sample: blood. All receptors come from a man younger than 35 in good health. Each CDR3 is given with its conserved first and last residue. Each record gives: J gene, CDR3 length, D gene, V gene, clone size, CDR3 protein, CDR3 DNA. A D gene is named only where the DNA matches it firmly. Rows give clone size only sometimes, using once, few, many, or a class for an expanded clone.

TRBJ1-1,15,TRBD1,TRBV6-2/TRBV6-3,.,CASSYGIPGGTEAFF,TGTGCCAGCAGTTACGGCATACCAGGGGGGACTGAAGCTTTCTTT
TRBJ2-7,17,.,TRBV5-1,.,CASRLTVGADSHCEQYF,TGCGCCAGCAGACTCACAGTTGGGGCGGACAGCCACTGCGAGCAGTACTTC
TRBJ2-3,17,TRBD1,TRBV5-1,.,CASSLGVGTGYTDTQYF,TGCGCCAGCAGCTTGGGAGTCGGGACAGGCTACACAGATACGCAGTATTTT
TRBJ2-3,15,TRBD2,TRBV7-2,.,CASSLAAAGADTQYF,TGTGCCAGCAGCTTAGCAGCAGCGGGAGCAGATACGCAGTATTTT
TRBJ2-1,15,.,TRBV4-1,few,CASSLGAGWSGEQFF,TGCGCCAGCAGCCTCGGGGCAGGGTGGTCTGGTGAGCAGTTCTTC
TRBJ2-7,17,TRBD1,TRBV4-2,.,CASSQSSGTGASYEQYF,TGTGCCAGCAGCCAATCGTCCGGGACAGGAGCCTCCTACGAGCAGTACTTC
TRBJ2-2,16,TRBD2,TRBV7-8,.,CASSFWREVDTGELFF,TGTGCCAGCAGCTTTTGGCGGGAGGTGGACACCGGGGAGCTGTTTTTT
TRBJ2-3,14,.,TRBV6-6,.,CASRETQKTDTQYF,TGTGCCAGCAGGGAGACCCAGAAGACAGATACGCAGTATTTT
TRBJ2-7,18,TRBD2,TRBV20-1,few,CSARPGLAGAGSIDEQYF,TGCAGTGCTAGACCCGGACTAGCGGGAGCGGGGTCGATCGACGAGCAGTACTTC
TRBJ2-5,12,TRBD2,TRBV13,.,CASSLTRREQYF,TGTGCCAGCAGCCTCACGAGGCGGGAGCAGTACTTC
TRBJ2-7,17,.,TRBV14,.,CASSLTGPRGVPYEQYF,TGTGCCAGCAGCCTTACCGGGCCACGGGGTGTCCCCTACGAGCAGTACTTC
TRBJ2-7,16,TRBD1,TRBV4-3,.,CASSQEGGTGRYEQYF,TGCGCCAGCAGCCAAGAGGGAGGGACAGGGAGGTACGAGCAGTACTTC
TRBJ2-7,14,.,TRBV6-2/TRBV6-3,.,CASSYIGEVDEQYF,TGTGCCAGCAGTTACATAGGGGAGGTTGACGAGCAGTACTTC
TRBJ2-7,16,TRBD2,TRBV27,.,CASRPSGGRSYNEQYF,TGTGCCAGCAGACCCTCCGGCGGGAGATCCTACAATGAGCAGTACTTC
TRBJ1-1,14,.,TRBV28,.,CASSLADLNTEAFF,TGTGCCAGCAGTTTAGCCGATCTGAACACTGAAGCTTTCTTT
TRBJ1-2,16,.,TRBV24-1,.,CATSDRDSPLNYGYTF,TGTGCCACCAGTGATCGCGACAGCCCATTAAACTATGGCTACACCTTC
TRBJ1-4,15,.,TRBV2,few,CASRAPGLTYEKLFF,TGTGCCAGCAGGGCCCCGGGGCTGACCTATGAAAAACTGTTTTTT
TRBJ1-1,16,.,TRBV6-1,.,CASTPVGRGSGTEAFF,TGTGCCAGCACACCGGTCGGCAGGGGATCGGGAACTGAAGCTTTCTTT
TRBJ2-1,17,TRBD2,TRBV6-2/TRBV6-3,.,CASSKPRTSGGNNEQFF,TGTGCCAGCAGCAAACCCAGGACTAGCGGGGGAAACAATGAGCAGTTCTTC
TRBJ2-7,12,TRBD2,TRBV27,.,CATRGGPYEQYF,TGTGCCACCCGCGGGGGGCCCTACGAGCAGTACTTC
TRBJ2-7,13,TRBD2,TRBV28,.,CASNGGATYEQYF,TGTGCCAGCAACGGGGGGGCAACCTACGAGCAGTACTTC
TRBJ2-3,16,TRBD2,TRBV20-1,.,CSAPPRLAGGVDTQYF,TGCAGTGCCCCACCCCGACTAGCGGGAGGAGTAGATACGCAGTATTTT
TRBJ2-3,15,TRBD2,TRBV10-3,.,CAIRPGLAGSDAQYF,TGTGCCATCAGGCCGGGACTAGCGGGATCAGATGCGCAGTATTTT
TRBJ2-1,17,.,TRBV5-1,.,CASSEKPQTRLFHEQFF,TGCGCCAGCAGCGAAAAACCTCAGACTAGACTTTTTCATGAGCAGTTCTTC
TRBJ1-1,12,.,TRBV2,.,CASSWGSTEAFF,TGTGCCAGCAGTTGGGGCTCCACTGAAGCTTTCTTT
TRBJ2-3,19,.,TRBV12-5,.,CASGPAANRVGLIPDTQYF,TGTGCTAGTGGTCCGGCGGCGAACAGGGTTGGATTGATTCCAGATACGCAGTATTTT
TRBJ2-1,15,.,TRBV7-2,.,CASSLLAGSSEEQFF,TGTGCCAGCAGCTTGTTGGCGGGGTCAAGCGAGGAGCAGTTCTTC
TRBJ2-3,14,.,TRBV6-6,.,CASSYRTATDTQYF,TGTGCCAGCAGTTACCGGACGGCCACAGATACGCAGTATTTT
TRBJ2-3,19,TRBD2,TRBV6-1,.,CASGKIPSPGLAGADTQYF,TGTGCCAGCGGTAAAATACCCTCGCCGGGACTAGCGGGAGCAGATACGCAGTATTTT
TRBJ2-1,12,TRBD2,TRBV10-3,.,CAIRGEAGGQFF,TGTGCCATCAGAGGAGAAGCGGGAGGGCAGTTCTTC
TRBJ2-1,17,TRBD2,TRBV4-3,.,CASSQDPAGTSYNEQFF,TGCGCCAGCAGCCAAGATCCAGCGGGGACTTCCTACAATGAGCAGTTCTTC
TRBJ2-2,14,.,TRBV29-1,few,CSVERRPNTGELFF,TGCAGCGTTGAGAGACGCCCGAACACCGGGGAGCTGTTTTTT
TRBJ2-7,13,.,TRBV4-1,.,CASSTRDTYEQYF,TGCGCCAGCAGCACTAGGGACACCTACGAGCAGTACTTC
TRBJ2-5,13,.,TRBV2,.,CASSGMGPETQYF,TGTGCCAGCAGTGGAATGGGCCCAGAGACCCAGTACTTC
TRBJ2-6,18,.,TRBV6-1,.,CASSTTGTQESGANVLTF,TGTGCCAGCAGTACAACCGGGACACAGGAGTCTGGGGCCAACGTCCTGACTTTC
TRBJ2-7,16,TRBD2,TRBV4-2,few,CASSQDSSGSSYEQYF,TGTGCCAGCAGCCAAGACAGTAGCGGGAGCTCCTACGAGCAGTACTTC
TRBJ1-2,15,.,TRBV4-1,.,CASSHVPGPEAGYTF,TGCGCCAGCAGCCACGTTCCGGGGCCAGAGGCTGGCTACACCTTC
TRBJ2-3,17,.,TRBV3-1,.,CASSQDPSPLGTDTQYF,TGTGCCAGCAGCCAAGATCCTAGTCCTCTTGGCACAGATACGCAGTATTTT
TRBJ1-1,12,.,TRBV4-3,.,CASSQLGMEAFF,TGCGCCAGCAGCCAGTTGGGGATGGAAGCTTTCTTT
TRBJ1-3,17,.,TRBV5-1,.,CASSLRPTETPGYTIYF,TGCGCCAGCAGCTTGAGGCCAACAGAAACGCCGGGCTACACCATATATTTT
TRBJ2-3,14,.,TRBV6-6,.,CASSFGNSQDTQYF,TGTGCCAGCAGTTTCGGGAACTCGCAGGATACGCAGTATTTT
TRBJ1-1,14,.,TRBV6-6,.,CASSKNGLNTEAFF,TGTGCCAGCAGTAAAAACGGGCTCAACACTGAAGCTTTCTTT
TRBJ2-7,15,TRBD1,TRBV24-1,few,CATSDPGTGSYEQYF,TGTGCCACCAGTGACCCCGGGACAGGGTCCTACGAGCAGTACTTC
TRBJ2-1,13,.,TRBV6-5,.,CASTPPQGYEQFF,TGTGCCAGCACCCCACCACAAGGCTATGAGCAGTTCTTC
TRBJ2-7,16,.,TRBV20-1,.,CSARPVGAGWLYEQYF,TGCAGTGCTAGGCCGGTGGGGGCAGGCTGGCTTTACGAGCAGTACTTC
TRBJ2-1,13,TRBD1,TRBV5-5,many,CASSLPGGNEQFF,TGTGCCAGCAGCTTGCCAGGGGGCAATGAGCAGTTCTTC
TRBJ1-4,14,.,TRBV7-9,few,CASSLAATNEKLFF,TGTGCCAGCAGCTTAGCCGCAACTAATGAAAAACTGTTTTTT
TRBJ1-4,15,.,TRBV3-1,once,CASSQVRQGPGELFF,TGTGCCAGCAGCCAAGTTCGGCAGGGCCCTGGGGAACTGTTTTTT
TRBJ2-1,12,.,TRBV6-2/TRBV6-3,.,CASSYGSGAQFF,TGTGCCAGCAGTTACGGGAGTGGGGCGCAGTTCTTC
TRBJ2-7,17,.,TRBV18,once,CASSSNVAAYSSSEQYF,TGTGCCAGCTCGTCGAATGTAGCGGCCTATAGCTCCTCCGAGCAGTACTTC
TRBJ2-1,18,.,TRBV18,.,CASSPLDSGGSSYNEQFF,TGTGCCAGCTCACCACTCGATTCTGGGGGAAGCTCCTACAATGAGCAGTTCTTC
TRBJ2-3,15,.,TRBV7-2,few,CASSLRSGLTDTQYF,TGTGCCAGCAGCTTACGATCGGGGCTCACAGATACGCAGTATTTT
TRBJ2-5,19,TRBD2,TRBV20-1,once,CSARPRSGSGRVLGETQYF,TGCAGTGCTAGACCGCGGAGTGGTAGCGGGAGGGTGCTAGGGGAGACCCAGTACTTC
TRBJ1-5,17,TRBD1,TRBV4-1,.,CASSPFPRLQGNQPQHF,TGCGCCAGCAGCCCTTTCCCAAGATTACAGGGGAATCAGCCCCAGCATTTT
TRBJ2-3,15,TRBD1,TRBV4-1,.,CASSPTGEGTDTQYF,TGCGCCAGCAGCCCTACAGGGGAAGGCACAGATACGCAGTATTTT
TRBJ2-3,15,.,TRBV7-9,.,CASSLGAKYTDAQYF,TGTGCCAGCAGCTTAGGGGCCAAATACACAGATGCGCAGTATTTT